Below are 21 T cell receptor beta chains sequenced from a single sample in a study of T cell changes during pregnancy in multiple sclerosis. This table comes from immunoSEQ multiplex PCR, and its TCRdb copy is limited to in-frame clones, with some not included. The data show nearly 110,000 clones, about 90% seen once. The specimen was peripheral blood, collected before pregnancy. These receptors were collected from a female donor with multiple sclerosis, enrolled in a pregnancy study.

The V and J genes are TRBV4-3 and TRBJ2-1; 15 nucleotides align to TRBD2. The CDR3 is 15 residues long. V dropped 4 bases and J dropped 7; count of bases not matched to a gene: 2. Looked up from germline, CDR1 is LGHNA and CDR2 is YSLEER. CDR3 sequence reads: CASSPGTSGGNEQFF. The DNA for the CDR3 is TGCGCCAGCAGCCCCGGGACTAGCGGGGGGAATGAGCAGTTCTTC.

The table lists this clone with a few counts. The V gene is TRBV11-2, the J gene TRBJ1-3; possible D gene TRBD1, 6 bases. Germline CDR1 is SGHAT and CDR2 is FQNNGV. The CDR3 spans 15 residues. Trimming left V 5 bases short and J 4 bases short, with 15 bases between. CDR3 residues: CASSLYSQGGNTIYF. CDR3 nucleotides: TGTGCCAGCAGCCTCTATTCCCAGGGGGGAAACACCATATATTTT.

The rearrangement uses TRBV2 and TRBJ1-1; unclear D gene. Germline V lookup: CDR1 SNHLY, CDR2 FYNNEI. Between the trimmed V and J ends, which lost 8 bases and 0 bases, there was a span of 13 bases. There are 14 residues in the CDR3. CDR3 nucleotides: TGTGCCAGCCTCCCAAGGAGGTTGAACACTGAAGCTTTCTTT. Translation: CASLPRRLNTEAFF.

This chain connects TRBV27 to TRBJ2-1; maybe TRBD2 (6 bases). V lost 8 bases, J lost 0 bases, and 11 bases lay in between. Germline V lookup: CDR1 MNHEY, CDR2 SMNVEV (reference sequence). There are 14 residues in the CDR3. In DNA form, the CDR3 reads TGTGCCAGCTCTCTGACTAGCTCCTACAATGAGCAGTTCTTC. Amino acid sequence: CASSLTSSYNEQFF.

The chain combines TRBV7-3 with TRBJ2-6, with D uncertain. The germline V and J ends were trimmed by 0 bases and 0 bases, with 6 bases remaining between them. The germline V gene encodes CDR1 SGHTA and CDR2 FQGTGA. This CDR3 is built from 16 residues. CDR3 nucleotides: TGTGCCAGCAGCTTAACCCCCAACTCTGGGGCCAACGTCCTGACTTTC. Translating gives CASSLTPNSGANVLTF.

The rearrangement joins TRBV29-1 to TRBJ1-3; 7 bases match TRBD1. The germline CDR1 and CDR2 sequences are SQVTM and ANQGSEA. The CDR3 covers 12 residues. V trimming: 7 bases; J trimming: 4 bases; junction bases outside the gene matches: 4. The DNA of the CDR3 is TGCAGCGCACGGGACAGCGGAAACACCATATATTTT. Its translation is CSARDSGNTIYF.

The rearrangement joins TRBV28 to TRBJ2-2, with 11 bases matching TRBD2. The junction had 8 bases not matched to a gene; V was cut back by 3 bases and J by 5 bases. This CDR3 has 17 residues. Germline V CDR1 and CDR2: MDHEN, SYDVKM. CDR3 residues: CASSLALGTSGTGELFF. The CDR3 DNA sequence: TGTGCCAGCAGTTTGGCGCTTGGGACTAGCGGTACCGGGGAGCTGTTTTTT.

V gene TRBV9 combines with J gene TRBJ2-3, with D perhaps matching TRBD1 (6 bases). Deletions cut 1 base from V and 5 bases from J, with 17 bases between. Germline lookup yields CDR1 SGDLS and CDR2 YYNGEE. CDR3 length: 16 residues. CDR3 residues: CASSVRGTGPIDTQYF. The CDR3 nucleotides read TGTGCCAGCAGCGTAAGGGGGACGGGACCGATAGATACGCAGTATTTT. The full variable domain, in which reference TRBV9 and TRBJ2-3 provide the parts outside the CDR3, is DSGVTQTPKHLITATGQRVTLRCSPRSGDLSVYWYQQSLDQGLQFLIQYYNGEERAKGNILERFSAQQFPDLHSELNLSSLELGDSALYFCASSVRGTGPIDTQYFGPGTRLTVL.

This rearrangement joins TRBV7-3 to TRBJ2-3; 7 nucleotides match TRBD2. Germline CDR1 SGHTA, CDR2 FQGTGA. Losses at the gene ends were 4 bases for V and 5 bases for J; bases not matched to a gene: 12. The CDR3 spans 16 residues. CDR3: CASSSGLERMRDTQYF. The CDR3 region has the DNA TGTGCCAGCAGCTCAGGACTAGAGAGGATGAGAGATACGCAGTATTTT.

This sequence joins TRBV4-1 and TRBJ2-7, with TRBD1 matching over 8 bases. Germline CDR1 reads MGHRA; CDR2 reads YSYEKL. V lost 3 bases to trimming and J lost 2 bases; unmatched junction nucleotides: 6. The CDR3 consists of 15 residues. CDR3 region: CASSHPGQVTYEQYF. The DNA of the CDR3 is TGCGCCAGCAGCCACCCGGGACAGGTCACCTACGAGCAGTACTTC.

The chain has TRBV11-3 and TRBJ2-7; TRBD1 is a possible D gene (5 bases). The V gene's germline CDR1 is SGHNT and CDR2 YENEEA. Trimming left V 5 bases short and J 2 bases short, with 16 bases between. The length of the CDR3 is 15 residues. The CDR3 here is CASSNSRVGAYEQYF. Written as DNA, the CDR3 is TGTGCCAGCAGCAACAGCCGGGTAGGGGCCTACGAGCAGTACTTC. Filled out from reference TRBV11-3 and TRBJ2-7, the complete variable domain reads EAGVVQSPRYKIIEKKQPVAFWCNPISGHNTLYWYLQNLGQGPELLIRYENEEAVDDSQLPKDRFSAERLKGVDSTLKIQPAELGDSAVYLCASSNSRVGAYEQYFGPGTRLTVT.

The J gene is TRBJ2-3, the V gene TRBV4-2; D may be TRBD1 (6 bases). In germline, CDR1 is LGHNA, CDR2 YNFKEQ. The CDR3 spans 14 residues. Between the trimmed V and J ends, which lost 4 bases and 3 bases, there was a span of 11 bases. The CDR3 DNA sequence: TGTGCCAGCAGCCGCAGGGGAGAGACAGATACGCAGTATTTT. Protein sequence: CASSRRGETDTQYF.

The J gene is TRBJ2-7, the V gene TRBV25-1, with D possibly matching TRBD2 (7 bases). This CDR3 contains 16 residues. Germline CDR1 and CDR2: MGHDK and SYGVNS. Trimming stripped 1 base from V and 0 bases from J, with 13 bases between. The CDR3 nucleotides read TGTGCCAGCAGTGAATCGGGGGGCTTGAGCTCCTACGAGCAGTACTTC. Amino acids: CASSESGGLSSYEQYF.

The chain is built from TRBV6-5 and TRBJ2-1; the match to TRBD1 covers 9 bases. The CDR3 is 15 residues long. V was pared by 4 bases and J by 8 bases, with 9 bases of the junction left unmatched. Germline CDR1 is MNHEY and CDR2 is SVGAGI. The CDR3, as DNA: TGTGCCAGCAGTTCGGCCGGGACAGGGACCCATGAGCAGTTCTTC. Its translation is CASSSAGTGTHEQFF.

The chain links TRBV29-1 to TRBJ2-5; 7 nucleotides line up with TRBD1. This CDR3 has 15 amino acids. V dropped 6 bases and J dropped 1; count of bases not matched to a gene: 11. The germline gives CDR1 SQVTM, CDR2 ANQGSEA. The CDR3 is CSVLKTGTIQETQYF. As DNA, the CDR3 is TGCAGCGTACTTAAGACAGGGACCATCCAAGAGACCCAGTACTTC.

The genes are TRBV2 and TRBJ2-1; TRBD1 aligns across 7 bases. J gave up 6 bases and V 4 bases, and 6 bases lay outside the gene matches. Germline V gene lookup returns CDR1 SNHLY and CDR2 FYNNEI. The CDR3 runs to 14 residues. The CDR3 is CASSVRQGSNEQFF. CDR3 DNA sequence: TGTGCCAGCAGTGTTCGACAGGGTTCCAATGAGCAGTTCTTC.

This sequence joins TRBV7-9 and TRBJ2-1, with 14 bases that match TRBD2. Trimming cost V 3 bases and J 6 bases; bases outside gene matches: 4. Germline assignment: CDR1 SEHNR and CDR2 FQNEAQ (reference sequence). This CDR3 is 16 amino acids long. CDR3 nucleotides: TGTGCCAGCAGCTTCCCGGGACTAGCGGGAGTCAATGAGCAGTTCTTC. Its protein product is CASSFPGLAGVNEQFF.

V gene TRBV4-1 combines with J gene TRBJ1-1; possible D gene TRBD1, 5 bases. CDR1 and CDR2 from the germline V gene are MGHRA and YSYEKL. Trimming removed 5 bases from V and 0 bases from J, with 22 bases in between. This CDR3 has 18 amino acids. The CDR3 DNA sequence: TGCGCCAGCAGCGAAGGCGGGACGGATGATTACATGAACACTGAAGCTTTCTTT. Translated, it gives CASSEGGTDDYMNTEAFF.

The DNA for the CDR3 is TGTGCCAGCAGTAAGGGGGGGTCTGGAAACACCATATATTTT. This encodes CASSKGGSGNTIYF. This chain uses TRBV27 with TRBJ1-3; tentatively, D is TRBD1 (6 bases). Germline CDR1 and CDR2: MNHEY and SMNVEV (reference sequence). The CDR3 sequence is 14 residues long. Deletions cut 5 bases from V and 1 base from J, with 9 bases between.

The gene calls are TRBV11-1 and TRBJ2-3; 11 positions match TRBD2. Germline lookup yields CDR1 SGHAT and CDR2 FQDESV (reference sequence). CDR3 length equals 19 residues. V lost 4 bases to trimming and J lost 5 bases; unmatched junction nucleotides: 17. The CDR3 protein is CASSSWPEKTSGTGDTQYF. CDR3 sequence (DNA): TGTGCCAGCAGCTCCTGGCCGGAGAAGACTAGCGGGACGGGAGATACGCAGTATTTT.

The chain uses TRBV4-3 and TRBJ2-1; tentatively, D is TRBD2 (5 bases). CDR1 LGHNA and CDR2 YSLEER come from the germline V gene. Trimming cost V 1 base and J 9 bases, with 7 bases left between them. The CDR3 is 12 amino acids. The CDR3 DNA reads as TGCGCCAGCAGCCAAGGTAGCGCTGAGCAGTTCTTC. This sequence encodes CASSQGSAEQFF.